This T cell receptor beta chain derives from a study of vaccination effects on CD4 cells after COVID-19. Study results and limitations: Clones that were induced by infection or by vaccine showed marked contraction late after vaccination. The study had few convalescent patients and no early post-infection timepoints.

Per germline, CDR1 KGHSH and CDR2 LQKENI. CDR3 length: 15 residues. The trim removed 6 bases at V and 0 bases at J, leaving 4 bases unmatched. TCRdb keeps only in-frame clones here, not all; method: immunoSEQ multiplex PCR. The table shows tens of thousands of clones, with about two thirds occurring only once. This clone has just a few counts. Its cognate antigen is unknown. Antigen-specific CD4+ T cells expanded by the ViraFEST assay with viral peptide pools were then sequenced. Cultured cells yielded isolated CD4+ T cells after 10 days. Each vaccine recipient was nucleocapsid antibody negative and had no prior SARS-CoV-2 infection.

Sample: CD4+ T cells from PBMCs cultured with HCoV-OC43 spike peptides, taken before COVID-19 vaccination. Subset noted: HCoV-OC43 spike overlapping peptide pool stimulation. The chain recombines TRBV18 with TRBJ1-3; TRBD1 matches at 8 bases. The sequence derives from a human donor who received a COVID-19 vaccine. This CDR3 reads CASSSTGDSGNTIYF. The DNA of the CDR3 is TGTGCCAGCTCCTCGACAGGGGACTCTGGAAACACCATATATTTT.